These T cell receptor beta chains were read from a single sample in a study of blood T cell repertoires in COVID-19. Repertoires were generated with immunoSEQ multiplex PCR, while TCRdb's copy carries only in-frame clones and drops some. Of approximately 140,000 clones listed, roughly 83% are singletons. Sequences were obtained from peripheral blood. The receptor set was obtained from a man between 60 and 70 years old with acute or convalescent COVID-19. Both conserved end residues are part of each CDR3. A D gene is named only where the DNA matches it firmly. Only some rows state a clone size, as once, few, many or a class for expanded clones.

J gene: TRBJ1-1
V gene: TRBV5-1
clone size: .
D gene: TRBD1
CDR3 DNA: TGCGCCAGCAGCGGGGGGATAGACAGGGACGCTGAAGCTTTCTTT
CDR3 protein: CASSGGIDRDAEAFF

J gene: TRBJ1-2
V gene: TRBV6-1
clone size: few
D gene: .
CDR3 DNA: TGTGCCAGCAGTGAAAGTCCGGGATCTCTGCGTGGCTACACCTTC
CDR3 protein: CASSESPGSLRGYTF

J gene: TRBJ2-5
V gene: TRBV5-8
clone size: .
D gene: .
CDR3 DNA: TGTGCCAGCAGCTTGGGGACAGAGGTGAAAGAGACCCAGTACTTC
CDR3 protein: CASSLGTEVKETQYF

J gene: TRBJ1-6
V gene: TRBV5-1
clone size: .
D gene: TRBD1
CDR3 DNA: TGCGCCAGCAGCCTCCCCGGGGACAGGGCTTCTTCACCCCTCCACTTT
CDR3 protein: CASSLPGDRASSPLHF

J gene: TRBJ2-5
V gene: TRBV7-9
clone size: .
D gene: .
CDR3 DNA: TGTGCCAGCAGCCGCGGGTTCCGAGAGACCCAGTACTTC
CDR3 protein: CASSRGFRETQYF

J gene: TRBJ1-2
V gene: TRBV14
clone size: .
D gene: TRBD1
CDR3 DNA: TGTGCCAGCAGCCAAGATTGGGGGACAGGAGGCTACACCTTC
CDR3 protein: CASSQDWGTGGYTF

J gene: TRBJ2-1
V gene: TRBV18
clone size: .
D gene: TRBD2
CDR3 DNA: TGTGCCAGCTCACCTCAATTCTTTAGCGGGAGGGCCGGAATCAATGAGCAGTTCTTC
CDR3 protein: CASSPQFFSGRAGINEQFF

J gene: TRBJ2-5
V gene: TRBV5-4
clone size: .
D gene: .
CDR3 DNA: TGTGCCAGCAGCCGGGATGTCCAAGAGACCCAGTACTTC
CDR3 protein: CASSRDVQETQYF

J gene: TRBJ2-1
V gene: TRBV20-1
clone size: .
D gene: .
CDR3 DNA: TGCAGTGCTAGTTCGAGATTATCCTACAATGAGCAGTTCTTC
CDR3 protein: CSASSRLSYNEQFF

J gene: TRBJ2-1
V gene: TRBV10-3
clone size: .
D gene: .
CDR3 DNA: TGTGCCACCTCAGGGGGGCAGGGGGCCTACAATGAGCAGTTCTTC
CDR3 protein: CATSGGQGAYNEQFF

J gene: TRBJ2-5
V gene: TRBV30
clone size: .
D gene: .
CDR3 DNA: TGTGCCTGGAGTTGGCGCGGGGACCAAGAGACCCAGTACTTC
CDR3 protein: CAWSWRGDQETQYF

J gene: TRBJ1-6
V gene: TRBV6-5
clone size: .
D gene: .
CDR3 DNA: TGTGCCAGCACGGGGAATATAGAGGGAGCCCTCCACTTT
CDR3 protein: CASTGNIEGALHF

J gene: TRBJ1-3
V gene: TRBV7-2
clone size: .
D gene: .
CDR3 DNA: TGTGCCAGCAGCTTACAGGGGTTCTCTGGAAACACCATATATTTT
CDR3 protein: CASSLQGFSGNTIYF

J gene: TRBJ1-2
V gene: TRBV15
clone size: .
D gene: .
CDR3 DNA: TGTGCCACCAGCAGAGATCCCGACTCCCGGGGCTATGGCTACACCTTC
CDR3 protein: CATSRDPDSRGYGYTF

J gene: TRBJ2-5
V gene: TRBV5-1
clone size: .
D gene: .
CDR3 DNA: TGCGCCAGCAGCTGGGGAGGGGGTCAAGAGACCCAGTACTTC
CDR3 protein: CASSWGGGQETQYF

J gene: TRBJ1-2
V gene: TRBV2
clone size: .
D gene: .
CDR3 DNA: TGTGCCAGCAGGGCGGGAGGGGGGATCTATGGCTACACCTTC
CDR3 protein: CASRAGGGIYGYTF

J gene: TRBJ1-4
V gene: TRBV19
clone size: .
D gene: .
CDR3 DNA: TGTGCCAGTAGTACCCAGACTATTGAAAAACTGTTTTTT
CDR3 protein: CASSTQTIEKLFF

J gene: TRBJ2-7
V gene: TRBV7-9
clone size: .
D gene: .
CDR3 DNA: TGTGCCAGCAGCTTATCTACAGGGTCCTACGAGCAGTACTTC
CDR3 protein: CASSLSTGSYEQYF

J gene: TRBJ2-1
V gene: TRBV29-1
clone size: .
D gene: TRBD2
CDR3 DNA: TGCAGCGTTGTTAGGCGGGAGACCTACAATGAGCAGTTCTTC
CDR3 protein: CSVVRRETYNEQFF

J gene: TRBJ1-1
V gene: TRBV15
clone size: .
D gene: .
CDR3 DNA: TGTGCCACCAGCAGAGGGGGGGTAACTGAAGCTTTCTTT
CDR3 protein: CATSRGGVTEAFF

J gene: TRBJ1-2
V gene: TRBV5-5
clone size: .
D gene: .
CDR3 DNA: TGTGCCAGCAGCTTGGAGGTGGGAGGACGCTATGGCTACACCTTC
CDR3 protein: CASSLEVGGRYGYTF

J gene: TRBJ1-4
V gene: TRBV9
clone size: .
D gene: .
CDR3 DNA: TGTGCCAGCAGCGAACAGGGAGTTAATGAAAAACTGTTTTTT
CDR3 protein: CASSEQGVNEKLFF

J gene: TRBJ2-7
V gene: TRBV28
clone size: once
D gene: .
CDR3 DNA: TGTGCCAGCAGGCTGGGTCGGGCAGGGTTCGACGAGCAGTACTTC
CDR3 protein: CASRLGRAGFDEQYF

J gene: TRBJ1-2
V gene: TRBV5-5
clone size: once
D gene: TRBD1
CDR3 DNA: TGTGCCAGCAGCTTGGAACCGGGACAGGGGTCCTATGGCTACACCTTC
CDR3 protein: CASSLEPGQGSYGYTF

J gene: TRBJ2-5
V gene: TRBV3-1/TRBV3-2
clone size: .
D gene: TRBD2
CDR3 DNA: TGTGCCAGCAGCCAAGTGGTCTCGACTAGCGGGACCCAGTACTTC
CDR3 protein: CASSQVVSTSGTQYF

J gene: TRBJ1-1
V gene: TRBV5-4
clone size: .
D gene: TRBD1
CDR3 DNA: TGTGCCAGCAGCGACAGGGGTTCGAACACTGAAGCTTTCTTT
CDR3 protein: CASSDRGSNTEAFF

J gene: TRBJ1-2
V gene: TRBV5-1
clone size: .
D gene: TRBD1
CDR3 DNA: TGCGCCAGCAGCTTAGGACAGGGGGCCTCCCTAGTCCACACCTTC
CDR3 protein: CASSLGQGASLVHTF

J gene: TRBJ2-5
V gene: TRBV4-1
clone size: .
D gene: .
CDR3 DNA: TGCGCCAGCAGCCAAGATGGGACATATCAAGAGACCCAGTACTTC
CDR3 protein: CASSQDGTYQETQYF

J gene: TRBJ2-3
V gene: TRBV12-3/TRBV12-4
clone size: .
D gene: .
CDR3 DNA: TGTGCCAGCAGTTTAACAGGGTTCGATACGCAGTATTTT
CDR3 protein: CASSLTGFDTQYF

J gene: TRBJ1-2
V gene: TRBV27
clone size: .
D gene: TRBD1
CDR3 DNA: TGTGCCAGCAGTCCAGACAGGGTTAAGGGCTACACCTTC
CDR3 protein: CASSPDRVKGYTF

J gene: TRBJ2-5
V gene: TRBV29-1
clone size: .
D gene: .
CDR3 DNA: TGCAGCGTTGTAGCTACTCAAGAGACCCAGTACTTC
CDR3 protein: CSVVATQETQYF

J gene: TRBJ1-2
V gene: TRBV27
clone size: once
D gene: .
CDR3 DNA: TGTGCCAGCAGTTCCCATGGAGGGTCTAGTGGCTACACCTTC
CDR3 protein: CASSSHGGSSGYTF

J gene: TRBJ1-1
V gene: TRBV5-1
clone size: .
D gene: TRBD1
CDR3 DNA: TGCGCCAGCAGCACCACCGGGACAGGGTACACTGAAGCTTTCTTT
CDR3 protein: CASSTTGTGYTEAFF

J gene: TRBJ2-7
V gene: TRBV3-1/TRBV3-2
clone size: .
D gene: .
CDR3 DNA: TGTGCCAGCAGCCAGGGACTGAATTCCTACGAGCAGTACTTC
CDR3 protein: CASSQGLNSYEQYF

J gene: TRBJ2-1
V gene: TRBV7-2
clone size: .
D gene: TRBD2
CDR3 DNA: TGTGCCAGCAGCTTAGCGTCGGCGGGAGTAAACAATGAGCAGTTCTTC
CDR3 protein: CASSLASAGVNNEQFF

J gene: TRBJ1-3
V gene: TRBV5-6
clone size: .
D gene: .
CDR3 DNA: TGTGCCAGCAGCTTTTATTTCTCTGGAAACACCATATATTTT
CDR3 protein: CASSFYFSGNTIYF

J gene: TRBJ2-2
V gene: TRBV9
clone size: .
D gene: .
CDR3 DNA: TGTGCCAGCAGCTTACGACCGACATCAACAACCGGGGAGCTGTTTTTT
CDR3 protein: CASSLRPTSTTGELFF

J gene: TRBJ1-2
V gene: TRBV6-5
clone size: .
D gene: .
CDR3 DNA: TGTGCCAGCAGTTCCGCCGACAGGAGTACTTATGGCTACACCTTC
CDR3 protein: CASSSADRSTYGYTF